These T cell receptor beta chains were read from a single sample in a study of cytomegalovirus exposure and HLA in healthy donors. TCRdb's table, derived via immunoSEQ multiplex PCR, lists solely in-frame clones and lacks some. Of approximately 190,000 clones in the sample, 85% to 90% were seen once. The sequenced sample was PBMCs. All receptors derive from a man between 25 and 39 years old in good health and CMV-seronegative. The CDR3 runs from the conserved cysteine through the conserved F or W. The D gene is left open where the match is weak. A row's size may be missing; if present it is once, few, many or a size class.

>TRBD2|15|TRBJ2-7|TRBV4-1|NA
CASSQVAGVGYEQYF
TGCGCCAGCAGCCAAGTGGCGGGGGTGGGGTACGAGCAGTACTTC
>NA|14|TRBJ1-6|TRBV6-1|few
CASSLSDMYSPLHF
TGTGCCAGCAGTTTGTCGGACATGTATTCACCCCTCCACTTT
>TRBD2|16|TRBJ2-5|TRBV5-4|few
CASSPGGTSGRETQYF
TGTGCCAGCAGCCCGGGCGGGACTAGCGGGAGAGAGACCCAGTACTTC
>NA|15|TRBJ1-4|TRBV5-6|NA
CASSLRGAVYEKLFF
TGTGCCAGCAGCTTGCGGGGGGCCGTTTATGAAAAACTGTTTTTT
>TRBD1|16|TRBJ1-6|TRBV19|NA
CASNGEQGVYNSPLHF
TGTGCCAGCAACGGGGAACAGGGGGTGTATAATTCACCCCTCCACTTT
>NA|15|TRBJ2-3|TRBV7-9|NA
CSSSITGGGHDTQYF
TGTTCCAGCAGTATCACAGGGGGAGGGCACGATACGCAGTATTTT
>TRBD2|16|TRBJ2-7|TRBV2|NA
CASRTGRSGRSNEQYF
TGTGCCAGCAGAACGGGTCGTAGCGGGCGGTCTAACGAGCAGTACTTC
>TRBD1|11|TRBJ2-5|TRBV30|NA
CAWSVQWDRNF
TGTGCCTGGAGTGTACAATGGGACAGAAACTTC
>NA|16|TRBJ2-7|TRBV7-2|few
CASSLSGDSGVYEQYF
TGTGCCAGCAGCTTAAGTGGGGACTCCGGGGTTTACGAGCAGTACTTC
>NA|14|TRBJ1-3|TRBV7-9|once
CASSHRDSGNTIYF
TGTGCCAGCAGTCACAGGGACTCTGGAAACACCATATATTTT
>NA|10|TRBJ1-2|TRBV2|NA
CASSGRGYTF
TGTGCCAGCAGTGGTCGGGGCTACACCTTC
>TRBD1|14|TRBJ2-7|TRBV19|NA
CASSIGTATYEQYF
TGTGCCAGTAGTATTGGGACAGCTACTTACGAGCAGTACTTC
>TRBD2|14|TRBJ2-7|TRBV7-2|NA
CASSLTSANYEQYF
TGTGCCAGCAGCTTGACTAGCGCGAACTACGAGCAGTACTTC
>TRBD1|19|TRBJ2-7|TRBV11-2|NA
CASTPRSRLGTGEHHEQYF
TGTGCCAGCACCCCCCGAAGCCGCCTCGGGACAGGGGAACACCACGAGCAGTACTTC
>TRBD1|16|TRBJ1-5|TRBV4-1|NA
CTSSLGQGNSNQPQHF
TGCACCAGCAGCCTGGGACAGGGTAATAGCAATCAGCCCCAGCATTTT
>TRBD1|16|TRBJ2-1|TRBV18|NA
CASSNQQGPFNNEQFF
TGTGCCAGCTCAAACCAACAGGGGCCTTTTAACAATGAGCAGTTCTTC
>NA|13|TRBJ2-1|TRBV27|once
CASSLGQYNEQFF
TGTGCCAGCAGTCTCGGACAGTACAATGAGCAGTTCTTC
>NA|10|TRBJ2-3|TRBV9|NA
CASGAGTQYF
TGTGCCAGTGGAGCTGGGACGCAGTATTTT
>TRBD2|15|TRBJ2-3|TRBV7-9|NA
CASSLLAEKWDTQYF
TGTGCCAGCAGCTTACTAGCGGAGAAGTGGGATACGCAGTATTTT
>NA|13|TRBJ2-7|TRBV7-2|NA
CASSLGRDYEQYF
TGTGCCAGCAGCTTAGGGAGGGACTACGAGCAGTACTTC
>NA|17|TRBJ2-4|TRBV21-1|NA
CASPWSGLCLAKNIQYF
TGTGCCAGCCCCTGGTCTGGACTCTGTTTAGCCAAAAACATTCAGTACTTC
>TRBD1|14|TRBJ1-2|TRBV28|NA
CASRQGQVNYGYTF
TGTGCCAGCAGACAGGGACAGGTTAACTATGGCTACACCTTC
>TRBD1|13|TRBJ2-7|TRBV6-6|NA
CASSYDRVSEQYF
TGTGCCAGCAGTTACGACAGGGTTTCCGAGCAGTACTTC
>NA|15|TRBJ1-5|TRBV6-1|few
CASSEVGRANQPQHF
TGTGCCAGCAGTGAAGTCGGCAGGGCAAATCAGCCCCAGCATTTT
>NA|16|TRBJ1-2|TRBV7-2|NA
CATIPGMNNPNYGYTF
TGTGCCACAATCCCCGGGATGAACAACCCTAACTATGGCTACACCTTC
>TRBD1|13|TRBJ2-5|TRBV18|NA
CASSRQGRETQYF
TGTGCCAGCTCGCGACAGGGCCGAGAGACCCAGTACTTC
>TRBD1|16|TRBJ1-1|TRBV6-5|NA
CASSYSPRQGRTEAFF
TGTGCCAGCAGTTACTCTCCCCGACAGGGACGCACTGAAGCTTTCTTT
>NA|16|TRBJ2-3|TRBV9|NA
CASSVEGRVNTDTQYF
TGTGCCAGCAGCGTAGAGGGCAGGGTGAACACAGATACGCAGTATTTT
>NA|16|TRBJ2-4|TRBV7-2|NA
CASSLAWTAAKNIQYF
TGTGCCAGCAGCTTAGCTTGGACAGCCGCCAAAAACATTCAGTACTTC
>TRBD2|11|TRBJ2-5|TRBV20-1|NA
CRIAGMETQYF
TGCAGGATAGCGGGGATGGAGACCCAGTACTTC